This T cell receptor (beta chain) was captured in a study of shared clonotypes between healthy human individuals. For the study at large: Each donor contributed plates that comprised three CD4 naive, three CD4 memory, two CD8 naive and one CD8 memory.

Trimming took off 5 bases at V and 3 bases at J, with 10 bases between the two ends. Germline loops: CDR1 MDHEN, CDR2 SYDVKM. The CDR3 is 13 amino acids. Generated by immunoSEQ multiplex PCR, the TCRdb table keeps only in-frame clones and is missing some. The sample includes 550,000 to 800,000 clones, roughly 70% seen only once; the top ten take 1.5% to 2%. Both subsets, CD45RA+ naive and CD45RA-negative memory, were split from the CD4+ cells. The V gene is TRBV28, the J gene TRBJ1-2, with D possibly matching TRBD1 (5 bases). The sequenced sample was memory CD4+ T cells sorted from blood. This sample's subset: CD45RA-negative fraction. The receptor comes from a woman younger than 45 in good health. This CDR3 reads CASSQGSDYGYTF. CDR3 in DNA: TGTGCCAGCAGTCAGGGTTCCGACTATGGCTACACCTTC.